A selection of T cell receptor beta chains follows, all from one sample in a study of blood T cell repertoires in COVID-19. The protocol was immunoSEQ multiplex PCR, while the TCRdb copy is restricted to in-frame clones and leaves out a portion. The sample records around 200,000 clones, under 90% being singletons. What was sequenced was peripheral blood. The receptors come from a human donor in a cohort sampled during active COVID-19. Each CDR3 is given with its conserved first and last residue.

V: TRBV6-2/TRBV6-3
J: TRBJ2-1
CDR3: CASSSLGGGWDNEQFF

V: TRBV6-5
J: TRBJ2-7
CDR3: CAVVESYEQYF

V: TRBV27
J: TRBJ2-5
CDR3: CASSGGQGGTQYF

V: TRBV7-8
J: TRBJ2-7
CDR3: CASSLRPGSYEQYF

V: TRBV9
J: TRBJ2-7
CDR3: CASSLTSDYEQYF

V: TRBV5-6
J: TRBJ2-2
CDR3: CASSLVAGGEPNTGELFF

V: TRBV19
J: TRBJ1-2
CDR3: CASSSGEGARFGYTF

V: TRBV6-5
J: TRBJ2-2
CDR3: CASSPGGELFF

V: TRBV15
J: TRBJ1-5
CDR3: CATTGHRNQPQHF

V: TRBV29-1
J: TRBJ1-5
CDR3: CSVDYGDNQPQHF

V: TRBV7-8
J: TRBJ1-6
CDR3: CASSFSQDLSSYNSPLHF

V: TRBV10-2
J: TRBJ1-6
CDR3: CASPLGMRGSPLHF

V: TRBV5-1
J: TRBJ1-1
CDR3: CASSPPGLTNTEAFF

V: TRBV19
J: TRBJ1-5
CDR3: CASKDSHSQYSNQPQHF

V: TRBV19
J: TRBJ2-1
CDR3: CASSTSLAGGYNEQFF

V: TRBV10-2
J: TRBJ1-4
CDR3: CASRLKSGRGGANEKLFF

V: TRBV30
J: TRBJ1-5
CDR3: CAWSVQGNQPQHF

V: TRBV18
J: TRBJ1-3
CDR3: CASSPIQGARNTIYF

V: TRBV7-2
J: TRBJ2-3
CDR3: CASSPPRIGGNTDTQYF

V: TRBV6-6
J: TRBJ1-2
CDR3: CASSSDYGYTF

V: TRBV4-1
J: TRBJ2-7
CDR3: CASSQGQGSYEQYF

V: TRBV6-1
J: TRBJ1-1
CDR3: CASSELRVGGTEAFF

V: TRBV3-1/TRBV3-2
J: TRBJ2-7
CDR3: CASSLGTATYEQYF

V: TRBV12-3/TRBV12-4
J: TRBJ1-2
CDR3: CASGEQGYGYTF

V: TRBV27
J: TRBJ1-5
CDR3: CASSPTGGPLPQHF

V: TRBV3-1/TRBV3-2
J: TRBJ2-2
CDR3: CASSYGGADAGELFF

V: TRBV5-6
J: TRBJ2-7
CDR3: CASSLGAGAFYEQYF

V: TRBV13
J: TRBJ2-7
CDR3: CASSPGSYEQYF

V: TRBV11-2
J: TRBJ2-7
CDR3: CASGGDNYEQYF

V: TRBV14
J: TRBJ1-2
CDR3: CASRPPTGYGYTF

V: TRBV7-9
J: TRBJ1-1
CDR3: CASSHNREGSTEAFF

V: TRBV5-6
J: TRBJ1-2
CDR3: CASSLGRGNYGYTF

V: TRBV19
J: TRBJ2-5
CDR3: CASSMGRGGETQYF

V: TRBV3-1/TRBV3-2
J: TRBJ1-6
CDR3: CASSHAAPGGSPLHF

V: TRBV7-6
J: TRBJ1-3
CDR3: CASSLGSIRGGNTIYF

V: TRBV5-1
J: TRBJ2-5
CDR3: CASSLAGGAGGTQYF

V: TRBV5-8
J: TRBJ2-1
CDR3: CASSTRDEQFF

V: TRBV5-6
J: TRBJ2-7
CDR3: CASSPGQSYEQYF

V: TRBV3-1/TRBV3-2
J: TRBJ2-7
CDR3: CASSQGSGGRSYEQYF

V: TRBV12-3/TRBV12-4
J: TRBJ2-7
CDR3: CASSSREQYF

V: TRBV5-4
J: TRBJ1-2
CDR3: CASSLDQGIDYGYTF

V: TRBV19
J: TRBJ2-7
CDR3: CATSPGVSYEQYF

V: TRBV30
J: TRBJ1-2
CDR3: CAWSAMHLRGRDVGWYGYTF

V: TRBV5-1
J: TRBJ1-1
CDR3: CASMRSPGGAPGNTEAFF

V: TRBV30
J: TRBJ2-7
CDR3: CAWSGFLGGGNEQYF

V: TRBV7-2
J: TRBJ2-6
CDR3: CASSLGHSGANVLTF

V: TRBV7-8
J: TRBJ2-1
CDR3: CASRPNRGLYNEQFF

V: TRBV3-1/TRBV3-2
J: TRBJ2-1
CDR3: CASSHGRGNSYNEQFF

V: TRBV2
J: TRBJ1-3
CDR3: CASSEATWADTGNTIYF

V: TRBV19
J: TRBJ2-1
CDR3: CASSVVRTSGYNEQFF

V: TRBV19
J: TRBJ1-1
CDR3: CASNLDRGSEAFF

V: TRBV5-1
J: TRBJ1-3
CDR3: CASSLAGQGNTIYF